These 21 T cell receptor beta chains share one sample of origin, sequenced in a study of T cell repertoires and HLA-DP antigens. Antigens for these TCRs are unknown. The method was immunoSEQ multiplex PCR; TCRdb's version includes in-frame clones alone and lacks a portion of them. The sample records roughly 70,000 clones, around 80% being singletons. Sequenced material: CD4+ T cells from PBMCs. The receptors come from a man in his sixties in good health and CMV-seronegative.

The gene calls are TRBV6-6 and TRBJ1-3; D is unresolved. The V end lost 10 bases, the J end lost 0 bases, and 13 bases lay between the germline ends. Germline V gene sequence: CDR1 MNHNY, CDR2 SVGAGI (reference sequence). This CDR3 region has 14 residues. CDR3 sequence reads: CATGSSRSGNTIYF. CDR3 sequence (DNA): TGTGCCACGGGAAGTTCCCGCTCTGGAAACACCATATATTTT.

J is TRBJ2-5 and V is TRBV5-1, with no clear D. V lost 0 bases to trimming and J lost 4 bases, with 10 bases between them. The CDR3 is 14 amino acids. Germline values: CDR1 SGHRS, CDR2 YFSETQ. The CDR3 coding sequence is TGCGCCAGCAGCTTGGCCTCGAGACTAGAGACCCAGTACTTC. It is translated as CASSLASRLETQYF.

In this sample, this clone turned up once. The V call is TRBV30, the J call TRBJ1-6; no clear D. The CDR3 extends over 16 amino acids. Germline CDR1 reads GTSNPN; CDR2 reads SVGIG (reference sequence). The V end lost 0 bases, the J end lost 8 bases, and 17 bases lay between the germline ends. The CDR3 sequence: CAWSVYEYGSDSPLHF. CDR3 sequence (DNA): TGTGCCTGGAGTGTATACGAATACGGATCTGATTCACCCCTCCACTTT.

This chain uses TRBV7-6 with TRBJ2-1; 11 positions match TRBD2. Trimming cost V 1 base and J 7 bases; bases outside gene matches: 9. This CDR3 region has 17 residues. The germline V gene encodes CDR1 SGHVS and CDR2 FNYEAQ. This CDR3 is CASSLVFLAGGENEQFF. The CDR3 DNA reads TGTGCCAGCAGCTTAGTTTTCCTAGCGGGGGGAGAGAATGAGCAGTTCTTC.

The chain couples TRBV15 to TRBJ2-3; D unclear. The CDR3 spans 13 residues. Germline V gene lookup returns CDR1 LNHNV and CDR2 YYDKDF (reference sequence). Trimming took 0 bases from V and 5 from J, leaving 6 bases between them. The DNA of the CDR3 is TGTGCCACCAGCAGAGATTGGGGAGATACGCAGTATTTT. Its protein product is CATSRDWGDTQYF. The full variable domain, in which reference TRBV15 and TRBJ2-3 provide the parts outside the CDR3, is DAMVIQNPRYQVTQFGKPVTLSCSQTLNHNVMYWYQQKSSQAPKLLFHYYDKDFNNEADTPDNFQSRRPNTSFCFLDIRSPGLGDTAMYLCATSRDWGDTQYFGPGTRLTVL.

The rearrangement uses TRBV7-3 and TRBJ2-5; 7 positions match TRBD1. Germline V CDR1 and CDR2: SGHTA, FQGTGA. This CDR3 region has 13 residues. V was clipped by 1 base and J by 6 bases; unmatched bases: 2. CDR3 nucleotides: TGTGCCAGCAGCTTAAAGGGGGCGAAGACCCAGTACTTC. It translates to CASSLKGAKTQYF.

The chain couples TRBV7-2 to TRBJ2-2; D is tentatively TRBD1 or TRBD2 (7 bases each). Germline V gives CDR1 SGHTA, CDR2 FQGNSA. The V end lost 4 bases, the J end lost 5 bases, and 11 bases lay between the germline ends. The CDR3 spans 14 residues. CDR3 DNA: TGTGCCAGCAGCTCCAGGGGGGGGACCGGGGAGCTGTTTTTT. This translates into CASSSRGGTGELFF.

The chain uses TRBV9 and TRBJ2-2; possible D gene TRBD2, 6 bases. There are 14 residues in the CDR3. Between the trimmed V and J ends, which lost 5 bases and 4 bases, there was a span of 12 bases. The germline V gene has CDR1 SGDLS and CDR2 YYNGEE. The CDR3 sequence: CASRGLASTGELFF. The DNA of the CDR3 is TGTGCCAGCAGGGGCCTAGCGAGCACCGGGGAGCTGTTTTTT.

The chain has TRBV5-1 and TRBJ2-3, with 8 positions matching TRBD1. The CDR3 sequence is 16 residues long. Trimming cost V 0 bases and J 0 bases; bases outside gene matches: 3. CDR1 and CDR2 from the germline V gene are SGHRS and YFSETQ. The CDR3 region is CASSLGDRPSTDTQYF. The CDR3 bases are TGCGCCAGCAGCTTGGGGGACAGGCCCAGCACAGATACGCAGTATTTT. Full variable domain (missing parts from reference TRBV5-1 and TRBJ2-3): KAGVTQTPRYLIKTRGQQVTLSCSPISGHRSVSWYQQTPGQGLQFLFEYFSETQRNKGNFPGRFSGRQFSNSRSEMNVSTLELGDSALYLCASSLGDRPSTDTQYFGPGTRLTVL.

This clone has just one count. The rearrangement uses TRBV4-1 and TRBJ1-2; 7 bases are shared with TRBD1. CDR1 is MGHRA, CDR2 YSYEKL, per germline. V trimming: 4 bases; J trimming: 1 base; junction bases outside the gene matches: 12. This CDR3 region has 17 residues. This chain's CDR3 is CASSPSGGPGHNYGYTF. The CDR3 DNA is TGCGCCAGCAGCCCCTCAGGGGGGCCAGGACATAACTATGGCTACACCTTC.

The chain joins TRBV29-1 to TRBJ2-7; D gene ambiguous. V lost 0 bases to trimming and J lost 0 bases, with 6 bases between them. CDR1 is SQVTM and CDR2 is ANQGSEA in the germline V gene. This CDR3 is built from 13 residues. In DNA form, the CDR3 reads TGCAGCGTTGAAGAGGCACTCTCCTACGAGCAGTACGTC. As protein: CSVEEALSYEQYV.

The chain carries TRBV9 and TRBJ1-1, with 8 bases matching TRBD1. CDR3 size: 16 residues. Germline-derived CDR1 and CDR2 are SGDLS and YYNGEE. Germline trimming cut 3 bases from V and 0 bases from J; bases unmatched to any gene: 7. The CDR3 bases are TGTGCCAGCAGCGCCGGGACAGGAGATTTGAACACTGAAGCTTTCTTT. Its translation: CASSAGTGDLNTEAFF.

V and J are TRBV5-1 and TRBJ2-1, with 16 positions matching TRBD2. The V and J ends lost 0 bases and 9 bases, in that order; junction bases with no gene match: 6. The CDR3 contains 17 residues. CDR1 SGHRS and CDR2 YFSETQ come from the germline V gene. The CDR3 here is CASSLGPGLAGGGEQFF. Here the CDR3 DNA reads TGCGCCAGCAGCTTGGGACCGGGACTAGCGGGAGGGGGTGAGCAGTTCTTC.

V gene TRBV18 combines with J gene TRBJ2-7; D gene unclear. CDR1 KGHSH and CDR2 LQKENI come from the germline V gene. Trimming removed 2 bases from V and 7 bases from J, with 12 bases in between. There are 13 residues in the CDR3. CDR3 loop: CASSPGASREQYV. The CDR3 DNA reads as TGTGCCAGCTCACCAGGAGCCTCTCGTGAGCAGTACGTC.

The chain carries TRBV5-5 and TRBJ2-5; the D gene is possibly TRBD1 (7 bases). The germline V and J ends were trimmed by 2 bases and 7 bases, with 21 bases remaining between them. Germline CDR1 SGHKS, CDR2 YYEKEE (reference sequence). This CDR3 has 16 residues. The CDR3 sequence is CASSLDRADLGGTQYF. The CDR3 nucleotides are TGTGCCAGCAGCTTAGACAGGGCTGATCTGGGGGGGACCCAGTACTTC.

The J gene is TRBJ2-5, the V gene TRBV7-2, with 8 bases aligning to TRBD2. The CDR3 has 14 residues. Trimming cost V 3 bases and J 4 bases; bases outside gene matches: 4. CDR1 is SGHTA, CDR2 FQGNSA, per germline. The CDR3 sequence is CASSFSGSVETQYF. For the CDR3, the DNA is TGTGCCAGCAGCTTCAGCGGGAGCGTAGAGACCCAGTACTTC.

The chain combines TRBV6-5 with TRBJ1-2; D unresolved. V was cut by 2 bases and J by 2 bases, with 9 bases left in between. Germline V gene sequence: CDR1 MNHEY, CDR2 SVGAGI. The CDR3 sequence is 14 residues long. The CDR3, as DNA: TGTGCCAGCAGTTACGGTACAGTCAACTATGGCTACACCTTC. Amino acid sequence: CASSYGTVNYGYTF.

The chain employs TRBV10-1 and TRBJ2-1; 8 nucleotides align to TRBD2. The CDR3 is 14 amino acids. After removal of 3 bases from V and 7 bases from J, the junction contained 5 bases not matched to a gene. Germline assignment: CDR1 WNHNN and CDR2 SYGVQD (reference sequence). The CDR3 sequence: CASSDSGTRNEQFF. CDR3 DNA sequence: TGCGCCAGCAGTGATTCCGGGACTAGAAATGAGCAGTTCTTC.

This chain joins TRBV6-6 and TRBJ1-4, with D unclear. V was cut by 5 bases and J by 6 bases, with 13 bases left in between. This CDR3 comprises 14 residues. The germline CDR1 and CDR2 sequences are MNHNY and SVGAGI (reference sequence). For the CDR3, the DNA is TGTGCCAGCAGTCCCCGAGGGAGAGATGAAAAACTGTTTTTT. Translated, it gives CASSPRGRDEKLFF.

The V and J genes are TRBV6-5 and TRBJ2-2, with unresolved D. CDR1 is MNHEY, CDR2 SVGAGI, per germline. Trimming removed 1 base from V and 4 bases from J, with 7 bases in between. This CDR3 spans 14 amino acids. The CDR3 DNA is TGTGCCAGCAGTTACTGGGCCAGCACCGGGGAGCTGTTTTTT. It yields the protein CASSYWASTGELFF.

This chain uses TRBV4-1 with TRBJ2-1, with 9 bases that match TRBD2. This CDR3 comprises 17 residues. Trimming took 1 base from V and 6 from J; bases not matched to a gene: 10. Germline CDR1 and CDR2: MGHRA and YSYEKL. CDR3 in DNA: TGCGCCAGCAGCCAAGCTAGTGGCGGGGGGGCTGTCAATGAGCAGTTCTTC. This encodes CASSQASGGGAVNEQFF.